This passage covers 15 T cell receptor beta chains from one sample sequenced in a study of OX40 agonist ivuxolimab in advanced cancers. The repertoire was sequenced with immunoSEQ multiplex PCR; TCRdb's copy has only in-frame clones and lacks some. The repertoire holds just under 65,000 clones, about 90% seen once, with less than 6% in the top ten. The sample here was CD4+ or CD8+ T cells sorted from blood, taken in a trial of the OX40 agonist ivuxolimab. These receptors all come from an adult with an advanced solid tumor such as melanoma, head and neck, liver or kidney cancer.

The rearrangement links TRBV28 to TRBJ1-1; D gene unclear. Germline V lookup: CDR1 MDHEN, CDR2 SYDVKM. V was trimmed by 8 bases and J by 0 bases, leaving 13 bases between them. The length of the CDR3 is 14 residues. CDR3 bases: TGTGCCAGCTTTAAAGAGGCCATGAACACTGAAGCTTTCTTT. Amino acid sequence: CASFKEAMNTEAFF.

The chain carries TRBV5-1 and TRBJ2-3; unclear D gene. The germline V gene has CDR1 SGHRS and CDR2 YFSETQ. Trimming stripped 0 bases from V and 6 bases from J, with 8 bases between. The CDR3 length is 13 residues. The chain's CDR3 is CASSLGLGDTQYF. CDR3 coding DNA: TGCGCCAGCAGCTTGGGATTAGGCGATACGCAGTATTTT.

CDR3 nucleotides: TGTGCCAGCGCCACCGTGGCGAATACGCAGTATTTT. It codes for CASATVANTQYF. The genes are TRBV27 and TRBJ2-3; D is unresolved. Germline V gene lookup returns CDR1 MNHEY and CDR2 SMNVEV (reference sequence). The germline V and J ends were trimmed by 8 bases and 7 bases, with 13 bases remaining between them. The CDR3 loop spans 12 amino acids.

This sequence joins TRBV6-1 and TRBJ2-1, with 9 bases identical to TRBD1. This CDR3 comprises 16 residues. Unmatched junction bases numbered 5, after V lost 4 bases and J lost 1 base. CDR1 is MNHNS, CDR2 SASEGT, per germline. The CDR3 here is CASSGQGTGSYNEQFF. CDR3 bases: TGTGCCAGCAGTGGCCAGGGGACAGGGTCCTACAATGAGCAGTTCTTC.

The CDR3 spells CASSPYRDRETQYF. Here the CDR3 DNA reads TGTGCCAGCTCACCCTACAGGGACCGGGAGACCCAGTACTTC. The genes are TRBV18 and TRBJ2-5; D is perhaps TRBD1 (6 bases). Germline V CDR1 and CDR2: KGHSH, LQKENI. The CDR3 sequence is 14 residues long. The V end was cut by 3 bases, the J end by 5 bases, with 13 bases between. The full variable domain, completed using reference TRBV18 and TRBJ2-5, is NAGVMQNPRHLVRRRGQEARLRCSPMKGHSHVYWYRQLPEEGLKFMVYLQKENIIDESGMPKERFSAEFPKEGPSILRIQQVVRGDSAAYFCASSPYRDRETQYFGPGTRLLVL.

A remark on this clone: Germline and junction disagree at one end, which may indicate a read error. The rearrangement joins TRBV11-3 to TRBJ2-1; D is unresolved. This CDR3 is 13 amino acids long. Germline values: CDR1 SGHNT, CDR2 YENEEA. CDR3 sequence (DNA): TGTGCCAGCAGCTTGATGACTGACAAGGAGCAGTTCTTC. It translates to CASSLMTDKEQFF.

V is TRBV28 and J is TRBJ2-7; D is unclear. The length of the CDR3 is 13 residues. V was clipped by 8 bases and J by 0 bases, with 11 bases between them. CDR1 and CDR2 from the germline V gene are MDHEN and SYDVKM. The CDR3 protein is CASRLGYSYEQYF. For the CDR3, the DNA is TGTGCCAGCCGACTGGGATACTCCTACGAGCAGTACTTC.

The chain combines TRBV6-4 with TRBJ2-3, with 7 positions matching TRBD2. The CDR3 extends over 15 amino acids. Germline V gives CDR1 MRHNA, CDR2 SNTAGT. With V trimmed by 2 bases and J by 3 bases, 5 bases remained unmatched. The CDR3 coding sequence is TGTGCCAGCAGTGACGCGGGAGCTACGACAGATACGCAGTATTTT. Amino acids: CASSDAGATTDTQYF.

The gene calls are TRBV6-6 and TRBJ1-1; D is undetermined. Trimming stripped 4 bases from V and 4 bases from J, with 13 bases between. Looked up from germline, CDR1 is MNHNY and CDR2 is SVGAGI (reference sequence). This CDR3 region has 14 residues. The CDR3 DNA is TGTGCCAGCAGTTTTGGGAGTCGAGGCACTGAAGCTTTCTTT. Amino acids: CASSFGSRGTEAFF.

In this sample, this clone turned up a few times. This chain uses TRBV28 with TRBJ2-2; unclear D gene. The CDR3 covers 14 residues. Trimming took 2 bases from V and 2 from J, leaving 6 bases between them. CDR1 and CDR2 from the germline V gene are MDHEN and SYDVKM. The CDR3 region is CASSLGVNTGELFF. The CDR3 DNA reads as TGTGCCAGCAGTTTAGGAGTCAACACCGGGGAGCTGTTTTTT.

The rearrangement uses TRBV18 and TRBJ1-2, with TRBD1 as a possible D gene (5 bases). Trimming took off 1 base at V and 3 bases at J, with 12 bases between the two ends. Per the germline V gene, CDR1 is KGHSH and CDR2 is LQKENI. This CDR3 has 15 amino acids. CDR3: CASSPRQRSDYGYTF. In DNA form, the CDR3 reads TGTGCCAGCTCACCACGACAGAGGAGTGACTATGGCTACACCTTC.

This clone appeared a single time. This chain links TRBV5-1 with TRBJ2-7; no firm D call. There are 12 residues in the CDR3. CDR1 and CDR2 from the germline V gene are SGHRS and YFSETQ. V shed 0 bases and J shed 7 bases, with 8 bases lying between them. The CDR3 bases are TGCGCCAGCAGCTTGGCCAAAGGGGAGCAGTACTTC. Its protein product is CASSLAKGEQYF.

This sequence joins TRBV7-9 and TRBJ1-2; the D gene is possibly TRBD1 (5 bases). CDR1 is SEHNR, CDR2 FQNEAQ, per germline (reference sequence). The CDR3 has 12 amino acids. V lost 4 bases and J 8 bases, leaving 11 bases between the germline ends. CDR3 amino acids: CASSWGLEGYTF. CDR3 DNA sequence: TGTGCCAGCAGCTGGGGACTCGAGGGCTACACCTTC.

This clone has a single count. The V gene is TRBV10-3, the J gene TRBJ1-1; D may be TRBD1 (5 bases). V was trimmed by 2 bases and J by 5 bases, leaving 6 bases between them. Germline V gene sequence: CDR1 ENHRY, CDR2 SYGVKD. The CDR3 length is 12 residues. CDR3 in amino acids: CAISEGGTEAFF. The CDR3 coding sequence is TGTGCCATCAGTGAGGGGGGGACTGAAGCTTTCTTT.

This chain links TRBV4-2 with TRBJ2-3; D uncertain. Between the trimmed V and J ends, which lost 5 bases and 12 bases, there was a span of 15 bases. CDR3 length: 12 residues. Germline-derived CDR1 and CDR2 are LGHNA and YNFKEQ. CDR3 in DNA: TGTGCCAGCAGCTTACTCCCCCCGCTCCAGTATTTT. It translates to CASSLLPPLQYF.